A single sample gave rise to the 19 T cell receptor beta chains below, sequenced in a study of T cell responses to AZD1222 COVID-19 vaccine. TCRdb keeps only in-frame clones here, not all; method: immunoSEQ multiplex PCR. The data contain 190,000 or so clones, about nine tenths of them singletons. The input for sequencing was peripheral blood, taken 28 days after the second AZD1222 dose. These receptors came from an adult who received the AZD1222 COVID-19 vaccine.

The chain combines TRBV19 with TRBJ1-6, with a possible D match to TRBD1 (6 bases). The germline V gene has CDR1 LNHDA and CDR2 SQIVND (reference sequence). There are 16 residues in the CDR3. Deletions cut 3 bases from V and 10 bases from J, with 19 bases between. CDR3 sequence: CASSIARDNNRSPLHF. The CDR3 DNA sequence: TGTGCCAGTAGTATCGCCCGGGACAACAATAGATCACCCCTCCACTTT.

This chain uses TRBV3-1 (or the pseudogene TRBV3-2) with TRBJ1-2, with 11 bases identical to TRBD1. V trimming: 2 bases; J trimming: 7 bases; junction bases outside the gene matches: 6. Germline-derived CDR1 and CDR2 are LGHDT and YNNKEL (reference sequence). The CDR3 length is 15 residues. CDR3 protein: CASSQPGQGATGYTF. Written as DNA, the CDR3 is TGTGCCAGCAGCCAACCCGGACAGGGGGCAACTGGCTACACCTTC.

V and J are TRBV6-4 and TRBJ2-3; 12 positions agree with TRBD2. Trimming removed 3 bases from V and 7 bases from J; junction bases left unmatched: 5. The CDR3 consists of 15 residues. Germline V gene data show CDR1 as MRHNA and CDR2 as SNTAGT. As DNA, the CDR3 is TGTGCCAGCAGTGAGACTAGCGGGAGAGAGAATACGCAGTATTTT. The encoded protein is CASSETSGRENTQYF.

The chain carries TRBV3-1 (or the pseudogene TRBV3-2) and TRBJ1-2, with D perhaps TRBD1 (5 bases). Germline assignment: CDR1 LGHDT and CDR2 YNNKEL (reference sequence). The length of the CDR3 is 15 residues. Trimming cost V 0 bases and J 6 bases, with 14 bases left between them. The CDR3 DNA follows: TGTGCCAGCAGCCAAGAAGTCGGGGGGGGTAATGGCTACACCTTC. Its protein is CASSQEVGGGNGYTF.

The chain is built from TRBV19 and TRBJ2-3, with 9 bases identical to TRBD2. Germline CDR1 reads LNHDA; CDR2 reads SQIVND (reference sequence). Unmatched junction bases numbered 10, after V lost 5 bases and J lost 4 bases. The CDR3 contains 16 residues. The CDR3 bases are TGTGCCAGTAGTCCGGGGACTAGCCTGAGGGCAGATACGCAGTATTTT. Its protein product is CASSPGTSLRADTQYF.

The chain links TRBV3-1 (or the pseudogene TRBV3-2) to TRBJ1-6; maybe TRBD1 (5 bases). Germline V lookup: CDR1 LGHDT, CDR2 YNNKEL (reference sequence). Trimming shortened V by 2 bases and J by 9 bases, and 8 bases separated the two germline ends. CDR3 size: 13 residues. As DNA, the CDR3 is TGTGCCAGCAGCCAACGTCAGGGTTCACCCCTCCACTTT. Protein sequence: CASSQRQGSPLHF.

The chain couples TRBV11-2 to TRBJ2-3; TRBD2 matches at 7 bases. The J segment lost 7 bases and the V segment lost 3 bases, leaving 13 bases of the junction unmatched. The CDR3 is made up of 16 amino acids. Germline V gives CDR1 SGHAT, CDR2 FQNNGV. CDR3 sequence (DNA): TGTGCCAGCAGCTTCTCCGGGACTACTGGAATCTATACGCAGTATTTT. Encoded protein: CASSFSGTTGIYTQYF.

This chain joins TRBV18 and TRBJ2-7, with a possible D match to TRBD2 (5 bases). CDR3 size: 14 residues. Trimming left V 6 bases short and J 3 bases short, with 15 bases between. Germline V gives CDR1 KGHSH, CDR2 LQKENI. The CDR3 loop reads CASSPRGDLYEQYF. The CDR3 nucleotides read TGTGCCAGCTCCCCTCGGGGAGACCTCTACGAGCAGTACTTC.

The chain joins TRBV6-1 to TRBJ2-3, with D maybe TRBD2 (6 bases). The CDR3 is made up of 17 amino acids. V lost 1 base and J lost 3, with 17 bases in between. Germline V gene lookup returns CDR1 MNHNS and CDR2 SASEGT. The CDR3: CASSEGTITGETDTQYF. The CDR3 nucleotides are TGTGCCAGCAGTGAAGGGACTATAACGGGAGAAACAGATACGCAGTATTTT.

The rearrangement joins TRBV11-2 to TRBJ2-5, with D perhaps TRBD1 (6 bases). V was trimmed by 5 bases and J by 2 bases, leaving 12 bases between them. Germline assignment: CDR1 SGHAT and CDR2 FQNNGV. The CDR3 totals 14 residues. The CDR3 nucleotides are TGTGCCAGCAGCCCGGCGGACAGTCAAGAGACCCAGTACTTC. Protein product: CASSPADSQETQYF. The full variable domain, in which reference TRBV11-2 and TRBJ2-5 provide the parts outside the CDR3, is EAGVAQSPRYKIIEKRQSVAFWCNPISGHATLYWYQQILGQGPKLLIQFQNNGVVDDSQLPKDRFSAERLKGVDSTLKIQPAKLEDSAVYLCASSPADSQETQYFGPGTRLLVL.

This chain joins TRBV5-5 and TRBJ1-1; D gene unclear. CDR1 is SGHKS, CDR2 YYEKEE, per germline (reference sequence). Trimming cost V 0 bases and J 0 bases, with 6 bases left between them. The CDR3 is 14 amino acids. The CDR3 DNA is TGTGCCAGCAGCTTGGCACCGATGAACACTGAAGCTTTCTTT. Amino acid sequence: CASSLAPMNTEAFF.

V and J are TRBV5-1 and TRBJ1-2; TRBD1 aligns across 9 bases. Germline V gene data show CDR1 as SGHRS and CDR2 as YFSETQ. V trimming: 0 bases; J trimming: 7 bases; junction bases outside the gene matches: 1. This CDR3 has 13 residues. CDR3 nucleotides: TGCGCCAGCAGCTTGGGGACAGGGGTTGGCTACACCTTC. It translates to CASSLGTGVGYTF.

The rearrangement joins TRBV3-1 (or the pseudogene TRBV3-2) to TRBJ1-2; TRBD1 matches 8 bases. Germline V lookup: CDR1 LGHDT, CDR2 YNNKEL (reference sequence). Trimming at V came to 6 bases and at J to 4 bases, leaving 4 bases not matched to a gene. The CDR3 length is 13 residues. CDR3 bases: TGTGCCAGCAGTCGCACAGGGGGCTATGGCTACACCTTC. Protein sequence: CASSRTGGYGYTF.

The CDR3 bases are TGTGCCAGCTCACCACCTCTTCGACTAGCGGGAGGGCCATACCCGTTCTTC. Translated: CASSPPLRLAGGPYPFF. The chain carries TRBV18 and TRBJ2-1; TRBD2 matches at 14 bases. Germline V lookup: CDR1 KGHSH, CDR2 LQKENI. With 0 bases clipped from V and 15 bases from J, the junction kept 13 bases outside the gene matches. The CDR3 is made up of 17 amino acids.

The CDR3 protein is CASSQQGQETQYF. The CDR3 DNA reads TGTGCCAGCAGCCAACAAGGACAAGAGACCCAGTACTTC. The J gene is TRBJ2-5, the V gene TRBV3-1 (or the pseudogene TRBV3-2); D call uncertain. With 2 bases removed from V and 2 bases from J, the gap between germline ends came to 6 bases. In germline, CDR1 is LGHDT, CDR2 YNNKEL (reference sequence). The CDR3 is made up of 13 amino acids.

The rearrangement links TRBV24-1 to TRBJ2-2, with D perhaps matching TRBD2 (6 bases). There are 11 residues in the CDR3. Germline V gives CDR1 KGHDR, CDR2 SFDVKD. The ends were cut back, 11 bases at V and 6 bases at J, with 9 bases in the middle. In DNA form, the CDR3 reads TGTGCCAGCGGGGTGGCCGGGGAGCTGTTTTTT. It is translated as CASGVAGELFF.

The genes are TRBV21-1 and TRBJ1-1; the table gives TRBD1 as D, unverified against the DNA. TRBV21-1 has pseudogene status. CDR3 length: 16 amino acids. CDR3 coding DNA: TGTGCCAACTCTCTACACAGGGGCCCCTTGGACACTGAAGCTTTCTTT. Translated, it gives CANSLHRGPLDTEAFF.

This clone was seen a single time. The rearrangement joins TRBV7-9 to TRBJ2-4; D might be TRBD1 (6 bases). V lost 5 bases to trimming and J lost 3 bases, with 14 bases between them. Germline V gene lookup returns CDR1 SEHNR and CDR2 FQNEAQ (reference sequence). The CDR3 spans 15 residues. The CDR3 protein is CASSQAGAGKNIQYF. Written as DNA, the CDR3 is TGTGCCAGCAGCCAAGCAGGGGCGGGCAAAAACATTCAGTACTTC.

This sequence joins TRBV3-1 (or the pseudogene TRBV3-2) and TRBJ2-1, with 7 bases lining up with TRBD2. Germline trimming cut 0 bases from V and 8 bases from J; bases unmatched to any gene: 10. The CDR3 loop spans 16 amino acids. Germline loops: CDR1 LGHDT, CDR2 YNNKEL (reference sequence). The CDR3 sequence is CASSQDLTGGVDEQFF. The CDR3 DNA reads TGTGCCAGCAGCCAAGATCTTACGGGAGGAGTAGATGAGCAGTTCTTC.